This T cell receptor beta chain derives from a study of control samples from healthy donors and cancer patients. J gave up 7 bases and V 4 bases, and 6 bases lay outside the gene matches. The CDR3 runs 14 residues. From germline, CDR1 is PRHDT and CDR2 FYEKMQ (reference sequence). Data came from immunoSEQ multiplex PCR; TCRdb stores just in-frame clones and leaves some out. The sample records some 120,000 clones, approximately 92% being singletons. This receptor was taken from a man older than 75 with head and neck cancer. Sequenced sample: PBMCs. The chain carries TRBV13 and TRBJ1-2, with 10 nucleotides matching TRBD1. The CDR3 bases are TGTGCCAGCAGCTCCCGGGACAGGGGTGGTGGCTACACCTTC. Encoded protein: CASSSRDRGGGYTF.